One T cell receptor beta chain is described in this entry. These data are taken from a study of cytomegalovirus exposure and HLA in healthy donors. CDR3 length equals 14 residues. V lost 5 bases and J lost 2; bases outside the gene matches: 1. The V gene's germline CDR1 is SEHNR and CDR2 FQNEAQ (reference sequence). PCR primers comprised 60 Vbeta and 13 Jbeta primers. TCRdb's table, derived via immunoSEQ multiplex PCR, lists solely in-frame clones and lacks some. In the table there are 200,000 to 250,000 clones, roughly 80% of which are singletons. This TCR was recovered from a girl aged 5-17 years in good health and CMV-seronegative. Material: PBMCs. The rearrangement uses TRBV7-9 and TRBJ1-2, with TRBD1 matching 11 bases. In DNA, the CDR3 is TGTGCCAGCAGCCGGGACAGGGGGAACTATGGCTACACCTTC. It specifies CASSRDRGNYGYTF.